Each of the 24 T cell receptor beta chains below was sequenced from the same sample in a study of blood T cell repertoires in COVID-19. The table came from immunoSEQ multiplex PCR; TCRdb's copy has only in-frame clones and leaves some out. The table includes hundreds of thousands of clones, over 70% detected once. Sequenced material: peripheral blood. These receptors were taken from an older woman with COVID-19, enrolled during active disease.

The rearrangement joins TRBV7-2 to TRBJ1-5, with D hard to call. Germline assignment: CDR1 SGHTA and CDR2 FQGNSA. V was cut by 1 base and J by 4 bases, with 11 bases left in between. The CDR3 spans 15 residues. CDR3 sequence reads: CASSLVSRLNQPQHF. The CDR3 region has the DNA TGTGCCAGCAGCTTAGTATCGCGCTTAAATCAGCCCCAGCATTTT. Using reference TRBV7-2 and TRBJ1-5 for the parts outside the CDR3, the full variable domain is GAGVSQSPSNKVTEKGKDVELRCDPISGHTALYWYRQSLGQGLEFLIYFQGNSAPDKSGLPSDRFSAERTGGSVSTLTIQRTQQEDSAVYLCASSLVSRLNQPQHFGDGTRLSIL.

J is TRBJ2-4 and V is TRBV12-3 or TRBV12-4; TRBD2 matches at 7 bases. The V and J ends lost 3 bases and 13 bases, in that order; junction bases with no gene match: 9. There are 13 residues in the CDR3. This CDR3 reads CASSFIERDLQYF. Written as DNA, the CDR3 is TGTGCCAGCAGTTTTATTGAGCGGGACTTGCAGTACTTC.

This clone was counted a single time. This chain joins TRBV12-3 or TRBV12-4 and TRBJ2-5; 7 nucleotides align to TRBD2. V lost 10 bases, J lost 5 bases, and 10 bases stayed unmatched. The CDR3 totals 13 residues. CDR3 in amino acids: CATRGSGFETQYF. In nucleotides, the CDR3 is TGTGCCACCCGGGGTAGCGGGTTCGAGACCCAGTACTTC.

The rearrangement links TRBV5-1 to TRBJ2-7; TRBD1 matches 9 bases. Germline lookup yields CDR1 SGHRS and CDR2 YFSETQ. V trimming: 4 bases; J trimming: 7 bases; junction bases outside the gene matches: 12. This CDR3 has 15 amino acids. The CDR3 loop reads CASSLQGQGIGEQYF. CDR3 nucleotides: TGCGCCAGCAGCCTGCAGGGACAGGGTATCGGTGAGCAGTACTTC. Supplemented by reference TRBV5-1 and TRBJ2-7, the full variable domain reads KAGVTQTPRYLIKTRGQQVTLSCSPISGHRSVSWYQQTPGQGLQFLFEYFSETQRNKGNFPGRFSGRQFSNSRSEMNVSTLELGDSALYLCASSLQGQGIGEQYFGPGTRLTVT.

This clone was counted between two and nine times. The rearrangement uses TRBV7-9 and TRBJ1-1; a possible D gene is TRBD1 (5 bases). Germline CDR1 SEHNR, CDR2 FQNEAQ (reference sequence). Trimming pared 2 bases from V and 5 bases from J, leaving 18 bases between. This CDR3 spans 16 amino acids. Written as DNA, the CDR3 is TGTGCCAGCAGCTTAATGGGGACCCTGGGAGGTACTGAAGCTTTCTTT. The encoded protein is CASSLMGTLGGTEAFF.

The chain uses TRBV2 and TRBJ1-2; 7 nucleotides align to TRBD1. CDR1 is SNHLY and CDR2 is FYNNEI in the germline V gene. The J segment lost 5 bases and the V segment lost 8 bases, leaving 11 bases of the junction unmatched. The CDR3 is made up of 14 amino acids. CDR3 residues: CASGKDRTSYGYTF. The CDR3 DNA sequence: TGTGCCAGCGGCAAGGACAGGACATCGTATGGCTACACCTTC. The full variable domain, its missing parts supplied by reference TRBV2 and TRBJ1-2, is EPEVTQTPSHQVTQMGQEVILRCVPISNHLYFYWYRQILGQKVEFLVSFYNNEISEKSEIFDDQFSVERPDGSNFTLKIRSTKLEDSAMYFCASGKDRTSYGYTFGSGTRLTVV.

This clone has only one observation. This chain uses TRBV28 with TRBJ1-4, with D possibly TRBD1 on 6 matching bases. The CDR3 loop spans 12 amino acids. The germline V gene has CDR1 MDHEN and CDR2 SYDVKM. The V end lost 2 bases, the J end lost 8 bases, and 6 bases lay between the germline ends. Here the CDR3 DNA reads TGTGCCAGCAGTTTAGGACAGGAAAAACTGTTTTTT. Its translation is CASSLGQEKLFF.

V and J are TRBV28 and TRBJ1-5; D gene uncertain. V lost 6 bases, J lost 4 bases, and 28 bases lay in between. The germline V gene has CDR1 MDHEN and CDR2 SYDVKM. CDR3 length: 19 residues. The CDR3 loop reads CASSLGRGYRGVSNQPQHF. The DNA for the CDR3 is TGTGCCAGCAGCCTAGGTCGTGGGTATCGCGGGGTTTCTAATCAGCCCCAGCATTTT.

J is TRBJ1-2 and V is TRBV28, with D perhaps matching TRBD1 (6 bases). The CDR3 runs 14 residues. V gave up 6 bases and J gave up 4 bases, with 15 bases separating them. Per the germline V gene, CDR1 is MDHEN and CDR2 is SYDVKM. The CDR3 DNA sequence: TGTGCCAGCAGCCTAGGGGGTCAGAGCTATGGCTACACCTTC. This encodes CASSLGGQSYGYTF.

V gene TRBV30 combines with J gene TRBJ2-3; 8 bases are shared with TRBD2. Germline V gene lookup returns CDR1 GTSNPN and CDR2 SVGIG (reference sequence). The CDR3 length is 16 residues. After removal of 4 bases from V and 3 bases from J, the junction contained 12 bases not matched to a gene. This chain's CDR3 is CAWTLAGSLATDTQYF. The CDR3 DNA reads TGTGCCTGGACTCTAGCGGGCTCCCTGGCGACAGATACGCAGTATTTT.

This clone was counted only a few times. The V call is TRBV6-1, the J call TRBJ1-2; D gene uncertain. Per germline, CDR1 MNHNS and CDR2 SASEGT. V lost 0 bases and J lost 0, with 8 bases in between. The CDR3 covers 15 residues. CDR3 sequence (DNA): TGTGCCAGCAGTGAAGCAGAGGGAGCTAACTATGGCTACACCTTC. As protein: CASSEAEGANYGYTF.

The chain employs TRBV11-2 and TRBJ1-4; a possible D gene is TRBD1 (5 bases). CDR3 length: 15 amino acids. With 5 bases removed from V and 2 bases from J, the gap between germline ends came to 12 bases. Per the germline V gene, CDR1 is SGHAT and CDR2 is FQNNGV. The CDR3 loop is CASSASGLTNEKLFF. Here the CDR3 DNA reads TGTGCCAGCAGCGCATCAGGGTTGACTAATGAAAAACTGTTTTTT. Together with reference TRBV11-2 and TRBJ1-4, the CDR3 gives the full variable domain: EAGVAQSPRYKIIEKRQSVAFWCNPISGHATLYWYQQILGQGPKLLIQFQNNGVVDDSQLPKDRFSAERLKGVDSTLKIQPAKLEDSAVYLCASSASGLTNEKLFFGSGTQLSVL.

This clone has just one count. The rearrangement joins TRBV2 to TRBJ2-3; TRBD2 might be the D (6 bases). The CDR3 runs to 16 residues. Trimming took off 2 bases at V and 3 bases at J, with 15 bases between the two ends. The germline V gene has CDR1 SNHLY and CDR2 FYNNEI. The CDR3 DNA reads TGTGCCAGCAGTGAAACTAGCTTGGTCGGAACAGATACGCAGTATTTT. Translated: CASSETSLVGTDTQYF.

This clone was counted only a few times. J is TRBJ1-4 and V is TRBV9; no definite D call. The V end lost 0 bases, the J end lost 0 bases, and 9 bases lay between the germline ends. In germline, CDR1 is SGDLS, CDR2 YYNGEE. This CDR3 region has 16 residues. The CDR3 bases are TGTGCCAGCAGCGTAGGGTCGGGAGCAACTAATGAAAAACTGTTTTTT. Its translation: CASSVGSGATNEKLFF.

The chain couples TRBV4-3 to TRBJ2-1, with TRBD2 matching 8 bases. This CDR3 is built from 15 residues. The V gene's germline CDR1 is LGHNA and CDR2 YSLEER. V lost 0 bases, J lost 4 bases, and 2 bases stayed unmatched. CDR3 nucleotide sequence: TGCGCCAGCAGCCAAGACACTAGCGGTTACAATGAGCAGTTCTTC. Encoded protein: CASSQDTSGYNEQFF.

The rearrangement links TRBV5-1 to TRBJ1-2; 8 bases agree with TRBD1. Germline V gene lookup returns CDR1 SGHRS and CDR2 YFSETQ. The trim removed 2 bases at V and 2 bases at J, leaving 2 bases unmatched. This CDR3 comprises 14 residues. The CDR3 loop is CASSLGQGNYGYTF. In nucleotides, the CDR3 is TGCGCCAGCAGCTTAGGACAGGGCAACTATGGCTACACCTTC.

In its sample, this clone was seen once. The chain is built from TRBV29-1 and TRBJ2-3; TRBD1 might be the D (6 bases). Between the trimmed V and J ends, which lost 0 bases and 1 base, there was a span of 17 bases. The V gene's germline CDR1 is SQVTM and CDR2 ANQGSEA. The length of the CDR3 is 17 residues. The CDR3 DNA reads TGCAGCGTTGAAGAGCAAACCGGGACATCCGGCACAGATACGCAGTATTTT. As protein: CSVEEQTGTSGTDTQYF.

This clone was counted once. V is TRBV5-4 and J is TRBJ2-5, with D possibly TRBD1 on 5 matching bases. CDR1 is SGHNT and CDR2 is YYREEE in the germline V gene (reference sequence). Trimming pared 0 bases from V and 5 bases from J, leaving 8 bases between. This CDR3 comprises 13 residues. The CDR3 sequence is CASSLGGSETQYF. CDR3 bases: TGTGCCAGCAGCTTGGGGGGCTCGGAGACCCAGTACTTC.

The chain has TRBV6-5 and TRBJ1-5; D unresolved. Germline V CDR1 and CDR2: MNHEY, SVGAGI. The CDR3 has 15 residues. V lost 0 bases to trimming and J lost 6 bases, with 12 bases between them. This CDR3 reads CASSYSHGSSQPQHF. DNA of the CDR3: TGTGCCAGCAGTTACTCTCACGGGTCAAGTCAGCCCCAGCATTTT.

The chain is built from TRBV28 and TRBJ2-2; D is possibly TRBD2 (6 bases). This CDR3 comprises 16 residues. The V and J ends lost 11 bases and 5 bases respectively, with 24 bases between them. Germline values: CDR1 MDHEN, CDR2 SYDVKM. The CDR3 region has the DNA TGTGCCTGCCGACCCCTAGGGGCAGGGACTACCGGGGAGCTGTTTTTT. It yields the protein CACRPLGAGTTGELFF.

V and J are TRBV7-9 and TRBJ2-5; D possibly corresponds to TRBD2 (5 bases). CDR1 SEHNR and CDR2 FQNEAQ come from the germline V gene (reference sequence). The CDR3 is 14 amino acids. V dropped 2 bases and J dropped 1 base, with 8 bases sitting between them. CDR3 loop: CASSLPGIQETQYF. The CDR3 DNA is TGTGCCAGCAGCTTACCCGGGATCCAAGAGACCCAGTACTTC.

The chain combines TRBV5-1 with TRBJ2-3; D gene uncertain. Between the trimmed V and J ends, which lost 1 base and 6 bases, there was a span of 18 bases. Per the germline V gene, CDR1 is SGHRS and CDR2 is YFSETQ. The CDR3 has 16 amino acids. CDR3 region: CASSLTYAPSWDTQYF. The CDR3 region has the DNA TGCGCCAGCAGCTTGACATATGCCCCCTCCTGGGATACGCAGTATTTT.

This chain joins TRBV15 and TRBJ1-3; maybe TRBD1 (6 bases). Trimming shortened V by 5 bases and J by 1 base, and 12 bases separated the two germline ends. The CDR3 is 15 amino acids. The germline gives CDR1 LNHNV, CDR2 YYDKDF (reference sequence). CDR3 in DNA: TGTGCCACCAGCGGAATCAGGGGTTCTGGAAACACCATATATTTT. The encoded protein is CATSGIRGSGNTIYF.

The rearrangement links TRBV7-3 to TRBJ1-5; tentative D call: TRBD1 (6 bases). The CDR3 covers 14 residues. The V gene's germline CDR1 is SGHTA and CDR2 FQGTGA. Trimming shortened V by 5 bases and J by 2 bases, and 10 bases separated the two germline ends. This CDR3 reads CASSLGGGNQPQHF. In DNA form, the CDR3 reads TGTGCCAGCAGCCTAGGGGGGGGCAATCAGCCCCAGCATTTT. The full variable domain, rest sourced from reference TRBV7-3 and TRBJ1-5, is GAGVSQTPSNKVTEKGKYVELRCDPISGHTALYWYRQSLGQGPEFLIYFQGTGAADDSGLPNDRFFAVRPEGSVSTLKIQRTERGDSAVYLCASSLGGGNQPQHFGDGTRLSIL.